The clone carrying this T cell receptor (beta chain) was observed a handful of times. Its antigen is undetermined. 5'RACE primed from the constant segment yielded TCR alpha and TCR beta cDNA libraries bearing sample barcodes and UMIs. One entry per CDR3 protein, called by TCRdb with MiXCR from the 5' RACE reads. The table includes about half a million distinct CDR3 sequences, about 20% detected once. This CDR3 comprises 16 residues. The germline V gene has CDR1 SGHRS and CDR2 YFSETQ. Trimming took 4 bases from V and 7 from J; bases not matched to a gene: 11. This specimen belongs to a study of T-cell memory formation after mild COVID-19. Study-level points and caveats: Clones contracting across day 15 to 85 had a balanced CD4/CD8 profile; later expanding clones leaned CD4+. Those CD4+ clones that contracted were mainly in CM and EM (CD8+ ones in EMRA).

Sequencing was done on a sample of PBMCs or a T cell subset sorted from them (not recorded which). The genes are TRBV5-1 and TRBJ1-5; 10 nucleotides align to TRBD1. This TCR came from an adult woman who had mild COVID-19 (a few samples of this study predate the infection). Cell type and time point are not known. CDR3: CASSQEATGGGQPQHF. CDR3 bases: TGCGCCAGCAGCCAAGAGGCGACAGGGGGCGGGCAGCCCCAGCATTTT.